One T cell receptor beta chain is described in this entry. This sample stems from a study of radiotherapy plus CTLA-4 blockade in lung cancer. Looked up from germline, CDR1 is MNHNS and CDR2 is SASEGT. The CDR3 runs to 11 residues. Trimming pared 8 bases from V and 3 bases from J, leaving 8 bases between. With ipilimumab providing CTLA-4 blockade, focal radiation was administered to patients who had chemo-refractory metastatic non-small-cell lung cancer. TCRdb's table, derived via immunoSEQ multiplex PCR, lists solely in-frame clones and lacks some. The sample shows around 95,000 clones, under 90% of them seen only once.

The TCR originated in a human donor with non-small cell lung cancer who had stable disease on radiotherapy plus ipilimumab. This chain links TRBV6-1 with TRBJ2-7; D not certain. This material consisted of peripheral blood, taken from a patient treated with radiotherapy plus ipilimumab. CDR3 DNA sequence: TGTGCCAGCTGGAATGGCTACGAGCAGTACTTC. It yields the protein CASWNGYEQYF.